A selection of T cell receptor beta chains follows, all from one sample in a study of cytomegalovirus exposure and HLA in healthy donors. TCRdb keeps only in-frame clones here, not all; method: immunoSEQ multiplex PCR. Of more than 110,000 clones detected, roughly 9.8% appear once; the ten largest clones hold less than 2%. Source material: PBMCs. These receptors all stem from a man aged 45-65 years in good health and CMV-seronegative. CDR3s include the opening cysteine and the closing phenylalanine or tryptophan. D genes are given only for firm matches. Rows give clone size only sometimes, using once, few, many, or a class for an expanded clone.

j_call d_call clone_size v_call cdr3_aa cdr3_nt
TRBJ1-2 - few TRBV18 CASSPRKADYGYGYTF TGTGCCAGCTCACCAAGAAAGGCAGACTACGGCTATGGCTACACCTTC
TRBJ1-2 - few TRBV5-8 CASSTWGYTF TGTGCCAGCAGCACTTGGGGCTACACCTTC
TRBJ2-3 TRBD1 - TRBV6-4 CASSRDRDPSTDTQYF TGTGCCAGTTCCCGGGACAGGGACCCTAGCACAGATACGCAGTATTTT
TRBJ1-2 - few TRBV29-1 CSVGETREVLVYTF TGCAGCGTTGGAGAGACACGGGAGGTGTTGGTCTACACCTTC
TRBJ1-1 - few TRBV6-5 CASSPSGGNTEAFF TGTGCCAGCAGCCCCTCCGGGGGTAACACTGAAGCTTTCTTT
TRBJ1-1 - - TRBV28 CASSSDAAMKSF TGTGCCAGCAGTTCCGACGCAGCGATGAAGAGCTTT
TRBJ1-1 TRBD1 - TRBV7-9 CASSSTGSVNTEAFF TGTGCCAGCAGCTCGACAGGGTCCGTGAACACTGAAGCTTTCTTT
TRBJ1-5 - few TRBV6-1 CASREQGVNQPQHF TGTGCCAGCAGGGAACAGGGCGTCAATCAGCCCCAGCATTTT
TRBJ2-6 - - TRBV29-1 CSVPEESGANVLTF TGCAGCGTCCCGGAGGAATCTGGGGCCAACGTCCTGACTTTC
TRBJ2-2 - - TRBV19 CASSIIIANTGELFF TGTGCCAGTAGTATAATTATCGCGAACACCGGGGAGCTGTTTTTT
TRBJ2-7 TRBD2 - TRBV6-1 CASAGGYSYEQYF TGTGCCAGCGCGGGGGGCTACTCCTACGAGCAGTACTTC
TRBJ1-1 TRBD1 - TRBV5-8 CASSFLRRTGLAFF TGTGCCAGCAGCTTTTTGAGGAGGACAGGGCTTGCTTTCTTT
TRBJ2-7 TRBD2 - TRBV7-9 CASSTHYQRDYEQYF TGTGCCAGCAGCACACACTACCAGCGGGACTACGAGCAGTACTTC
TRBJ1-5 TRBD1 few TRBV29-1 CSVRQGNQPQHF TGCAGCGTAAGACAGGGGAACCAGCCCCAGCATTTT
TRBJ2-3 - - TRBV5-1 CASSLVTQWGLTDTDTQYF TGCGCCAGCAGCTTGGTAACCCAATGGGGGCTCACAGACACAGATACGCAGTATTTT
TRBJ1-5 - - TRBV18 CASTRGGDQPQHF TGTGCCAGCACCCGGGGGGGGGATCAGCCCCAGCATTTT
TRBJ2-5 - - TRBV19 CASSPRRGYQETQYF TGTGCCAGTAGTCCCCGACGGGGGTACCAAGAGACCCAGTACTTC
TRBJ2-3 TRBD2 few TRBV28 CASRSGTSGTDTQYF TGTGCCAGCAGGTCCGGGACTAGCGGCACAGATACGCAGTATTTT
TRBJ2-3 TRBD2 - TRBV9 CASSVIAGGPIFADTQYF TGTGCCAGCAGCGTGATAGCGGGGGGGCCGATTTTCGCAGATACGCAGTATTTT
TRBJ2-7 - few TRBV28 CASRTGARYEQYF TGTGCCAGCCGGACGGGAGCACGCTACGAGCAGTACTTC
TRBJ2-6 - once TRBV19 CASSILGSGANVLTF TGTGCCAGTAGTATTCTAGGGAGCGGGGCCAACGTCCTGACTTTC
TRBJ1-2 - few TRBV30 CAWSVNNFYGYTF TGTGCCTGGAGTGTAAATAACTTCTATGGCTACACCTTC
TRBJ1-4 - - TRBV5-1 CASSLAVSPTTNEKLFF TGCGCCAGCAGCTTGGCGGTCTCGCCTACCACTAATGAAAAACTGTTTTTT
TRBJ1-1 - - TRBV11-2 CASSLQTGPTAEAFF TGTGCCAGCAGCTTACAAACAGGCCCGACCGCTGAAGCTTTCTTT
TRBJ2-7 TRBD1 - TRBV7-9 CASSLATGQGSYEQYF TGTGCCAGCAGCTTAGCGACAGGGCAAGGATCCTACGAGCAGTACTTC
TRBJ2-3 TRBD1 few TRBV7-9 CASSSRQGKDTQYF TGTGCCAGCAGCTCTAGACAGGGCAAAGATACGCAGTATTTT
TRBJ1-1 TRBD1 few TRBV6-6 CASTRQGEATEAFF TGTGCCAGCACCCGACAGGGGGAGGCCACTGAAGCTTTCTTT
TRBJ1-1 - few TRBV2 CASSQSMVNTEAFF TGTGCCAGCAGCCAGTCCATGGTGAACACTGAAGCTTTCTTT
TRBJ2-4 - - TRBV30 CAWSVPRTVNIQYF TGTGCCTGGAGTGTACCCCGGACAGTAAACATTCAGTACTTC
TRBJ1-2 TRBD1 few TRBV29-1 CSVGTGDGYGYTF TGCAGCGTCGGGACAGGGGATGGATATGGCTACACCTTC
TRBJ2-1 TRBD2 few TRBV5-1 CASRTSGPLNEQFF TGCGCCAGCAGGACTAGCGGCCCTCTGAATGAGCAGTTCTTC
TRBJ2-7 TRBD1 - TRBV25-1 CASRGDSSYEQYF TGTGCCAGCAGAGGGGACAGCTCCTACGAGCAGTACTTC
TRBJ1-5 - - TRBV28 CASSDRPGQPQHF TGTGCCAGCTCTGACAGGCCCGGCCAGCCCCAGCATTTT
TRBJ2-4 TRBD2 - TRBV2 CASRGTSGLVGNIQYF TGTGCCAGCCGAGGGACTAGCGGTTTGGTAGGGAACATTCAGTACTTC
TRBJ2-5 - few TRBV2 CASLVVETQYF TGTGCCAGTCTAGTGGTTGAGACCCAGTACTTC
TRBJ1-2 TRBD1 few TRBV28 CASRGQGFRYGYTF TGTGCCAGTCGGGGACAGGGGTTTCGCTATGGCTACACCTTC
TRBJ1-1 TRBD1 few TRBV5-1 CASSSGGQGTTEAFF TGCGCCAGCAGCTCCGGAGGACAGGGGACCACTGAAGCTTTCTTT
TRBJ1-1 - - TRBV11-3 CASSAGGESTEAFF TGTGCCAGCAGCGCCGGGGGGGAGAGCACTGAAGCTTTCTTT
TRBJ1-1 - few TRBV27 CASSPQVGRTEAFF TGTGCCAGCAGTCCCCAGGTGGGGAGGACTGAAGCTTTCTTT
TRBJ1-5 TRBD1 few TRBV7-6 CASSLGSRGLGQPQHF TGTGCCAGCAGCTTAGGATCCAGGGGGCTAGGTCAGCCCCAGCATTTT
TRBJ1-1 TRBD1 - TRBV28 CASRADRPNTEAFF TGTGCCAGCAGGGCGGACAGGCCCAACACTGAAGCTTTCTTT
TRBJ1-2 - - TRBV6-1 CASNQNYGYTF TGTGCCAGCAACCAGAACTATGGCTACACCTTC
TRBJ2-1 - - TRBV19 CASSIGVAVSYNEQFF TGTGCCAGTAGTATAGGAGTAGCTGTCTCCTACAATGAGCAGTTCTTC
TRBJ1-1 - few TRBV10-1 CASSDTRAEAFF TGCGCCAGCAGTGATACCCGGGCTGAAGCTTTCTTT
TRBJ1-5 - few TRBV6-6 CASSYTGHSNQPQHF TGTGCCAGCAGTTATACAGGTCATAGCAATCAGCCCCAGCATTTT
TRBJ1-4 - - TRBV25-1 CASSAGLVKLFF TGTGCCAGCAGCGCAGGACTTGTAAAACTGTTTTTT
TRBJ1-1 - - TRBV9 CASSGGNHPTGVVTEAFF TGTGCCAGCAGCGGAGGAAACCACCCCACGGGAGTCGTAACTGAAGCTTTCTTT
TRBJ1-1 - - TRBV7-2 CASSLVPTGVEAFF TGTGCCAGCAGCTTAGTCCCGACAGGAGTTGAAGCTTTCTTT
TRBJ2-1 - few TRBV20-1 CSATNNEQFF TGCAGTGCCACTAACAATGAGCAGTTCTTC
TRBJ1-1 TRBD1 few TRBV6-1 CASSDPGQSMNTEAFF TGTGCCAGCAGTGACCCGGGACAGAGCATGAACACTGAAGCTTTCTTT
TRBJ2-2 - few TRBV5-1 CASSLQRNLDQNTGELFF TGCGCCAGCAGCTTGCAGCGTAACTTGGATCAGAACACCGGGGAGCTGTTTTTT
TRBJ2-2 - few TRBV5-1 CASSPGTSNTGELFF TGCGCCAGCAGCCCCGGGACTTCTAACACCGGGGAGCTGTTTTTT